The clone carrying this T cell receptor (beta chain) was picked up a small number of times. The antigen is undetermined. Use of 60 Vbeta and 13 Jbeta primers characterized the PCR. TCRdb's copy holds only in-frame clones and misses some; the assay was immunoSEQ multiplex PCR. The sample holds fewer than 150,000 clones, 70% to 80% seen once. The data stem from a study of cytomegalovirus exposure and HLA in healthy donors. About the study: One earlier analysis, a look at around 170 million T cells, found some 120 million unique TCR beta sequences. Study results and caveats: What a later analysis reportedly showed was that an Asian-associated ancestry cluster had fewer N-insertions than the roughly 670-donor mean. A later analysis linked a missense variant in DCLRE1C to the trimming of TCR beta V and J genes. Previous analysis showed most TCR beta V segments were productive about 87% or about 30% of the time.

Specimen: PBMCs. This clonotype was obtained from a woman aged 40 to 55 in good health and CMV-seropositive.

CDR3 DNA: TGTGCCAGCAGCTTTGACAGCACTGGGGCCAACGTCCTGACTTTC. Its translation: CASSFDSTGANVLTF. This sequence joins TRBV13 and TRBJ2-6; D might be TRBD1 (5 bases). Per the germline V gene, CDR1 is PRHDT and CDR2 is FYEKMQ (reference sequence). V was shortened by 3 bases and J by 2 bases, with 8 bases between the two germline ends. The CDR3 is 15 amino acids.